Listed below are T cell receptor beta chains from one sample, sequenced in a study of cytomegalovirus exposure and HLA in healthy donors. This table comes from immunoSEQ multiplex PCR, and its TCRdb copy is limited to in-frame clones, with some not included. Counted here are 110,000 or so clones, under 70% occurring once; the ten biggest clones make up over 6.5%. Sequencing input: PBMCs. These receptors all stem from a man aged 18 to 29 in good health and CMV-seropositive. Each CDR3 is given with its conserved first and last residue. Each record gives: V gene, J gene, CDR3 protein.

>TRBV20-1|TRBJ2-5
CSAWGGTQYF
>TRBV28|TRBJ2-4
CASSLREASVAKNIQYF
>TRBV5-4|TRBJ2-1
CASSFFSSYNEQFF
>TRBV28|TRBJ2-7
CASSPAGSGYEQYF
>TRBV4-1|TRBJ1-1
CASSQVSGSTEAFF
>TRBV28|TRBJ1-5
CASSLFGFEGPQHF
>TRBV27|TRBJ2-1
CASSPYDNYNEQFF
>TRBV10-3|TRBJ2-3
CAISTYPGQATYTDTQYF
>TRBV19|TRBJ1-2
CASSSHDRFYGYTF
>TRBV6-1|TRBJ2-3
CASSALAVPSLYTQYF
>TRBV19|TRBJ2-5
CASSIGGVGTQYF
>TRBV4-1|TRBJ1-1
CASSPILREDTEAFF
>TRBV9|TRBJ2-3
CASRAGATSTDTQYF
>TRBV4-1|TRBJ2-3
CASSQTGTGSFTDTQYF
>TRBV2|TRBJ2-3
CASRRGDHTDTQYF
>TRBV28|TRBJ2-1
CASSLSGYEQFF
>TRBV6-1|TRBJ1-4
CASSEALGGNEKLFF
>TRBV27|TRBJ2-3
CASSAGTGGTTDTQYF
>TRBV5-1|TRBJ2-1
CASSFPTGESDEQFF
>TRBV5-1|TRBJ2-1
CASSWGTGGNEQFF
>TRBV13|TRBJ1-2
CASSETGLNYGYTF